This entry concerns a single TCR beta chain. What this receptor recognizes is not known. No base quality values were provided; no much bigger clone lies one nucleotide off. The method was UMI-ligation and nested PCR. The beta constant-region primer was an equimolar mix of two oligonucleotides covering both TRBC1 and TRBC2. The ligated cDNA went through four rounds of PCR with nested alpha and beta constant-region primers together with the SP2 primer. A single-stranded oligonucleotide bearing the SP2 primer plus a 12-nucleotide UMI was ligated onto the 3' end of the cDNA by T4 RNA ligase 1. The ligation reaction was kept at 16 degrees C for 20-24 hours. To avoid over-amplification, PCR2 was usually performed as a SYBR Green qPCR and halted once a predetermined threshold was reached. Apart from the first purification, every purification step used Agencourt AMPure XP magnetic beads. Libraries were quantified by Qubit and checked on a TapeStation, with a main peak expected near 650 bp. Pooled libraries were sequenced on an Illumina MiSeq using v2 2x251 paired-end kits, and typically about 0.95-2.1 million reads were obtained per sample. Each sample's library went into the pool at roughly 4 nM, and 5-7% PhiX was added to help with cluster recognition. As for the authors' bioinformatics: Using tag matching that tolerated one base-pair mismatch, Decombinator assigned V and J genes to FASTQ reads that had been processed by Demultiplexor. Collapsinator relied on UMIs to fix sequencing errors as well as frequency errors caused by PCR heterogeneity. CDR3Translator translated TCRs and extracted CDR3s from the conserved cysteine to the FGXG phenylalanine, flagging non-productive sequences. Repertoires were subsampled to equal numbers of UMI-defined TCRs before Gini, Shannon entropy and inverse Simpson indices were calculated. Within the linear range, a power law was fitted to clonotype abundance distributions using maximum likelihood. On one naive CD8 sample, the pipeline and MIGEC gave similar UMI counts, unique TCR numbers and clonal distributions. In one analysis, naive TCRs also found in any memory subset of the same donor were removed from the naive repertoire. The repertoires were searched for roughly 7,000 CMV-associated CDR3 sequences that had been compiled from VDJdb and a published dataset. TCRdb applied fastp at Q25 and MiXCR to the public reads, then kept only in-frame beta chains. Each record represents a unique CDR3 protein, reported with the most common genes and DNA among its rows. TCRdb's processing, not the authors', yielded these V and J calls. The sample data list about 150,000 distinct CDR3 sequences, and about 20% of these were observed just once. About 0.11% of the sample is in the top ten clones.

Trimming costs V 4 bases and J 7 bases, and their ends lie 17 bases apart. Reading from cysteine to phenylalanine, the CDR3 counts 15 amino acids. Only the CDR3 part of the read is kept: 45 bases, read in frame from the first base. CDR1 is given as MNHEY and CDR2 as SVGEGT, both from the germline V gene. This sample was included in a study of naive and memory T cell subsets (dated by TCRdb to about 2017). At the level of the whole study: Sorted naive and memory T cell subsets from peripheral blood were analyzed in the study using a UMI-based, open-source pipeline for TCR alpha and beta sequencing. RNA was DNase-treated and reverse transcribed with TCR constant-region primers, mostly using SuperScript III. The functional CMV T cell responses agreed completely with IgG serology results.

From the second PCR step on, the TCR alpha and beta chain libraries were amplified in separate reactions. To determine each donor's CMV status, fresh PBMCs were stimulated overnight with CMV viral lysate, and IFNgamma production from CD4+ T cells was then assessed. CD4 T cells were positively selected using Miltenyi beads, after which CD8 T cells were positively selected from the CD4-negative fraction. Cells stained for CD3, CD4, CD8, CD45RA, CD27 and a live/dead dye were sorted on a BD Aria II into four subsets by CD45RA and CD27. A few healthy volunteers provided blood, and each donor's sample was split into CD4 and CD8 T cells and then further divided into four differentiation subsets. Around 110 ml of peripheral blood was taken from each donor, and PBMC were separated by density-gradient centrifugation on Ficoll-Paque PLUS. After sorting, cells were lysed in RLT buffer, RNA was extracted using a Qiagen RNeasy kit, and the extracted RNA was stored at -80 degrees C.

The research as a whole found: Following error correction, more than 90% of naive TCR sequences occurred only once, which made naive abundance distributions much steeper than those of memory subsets. Naive repertoires, especially CD8, contained a few larger clonotypes, possibly memory cells re-expressing CD45RA. No ground truth was available to validate the repertoire findings for the naive and memory subsets. In both CD4 and CD8 cells, a rise in Gini index and a fall in Shannon and inverse Simpson diversity were observed from naive through CM, EM and EMRA. TCR abundance followed a power law with an exponent that was different for naive and memory subsets but consistent across the three individuals. RNA-based TCR counts may be affected by expression changes linked to T cell activation and differentiation. Clonotypes were defined as single alpha or beta chain sequences, not paired alpha/beta receptors.

The source is a human donor in good health. The sequence joins TRBV6-2 or TRBV6-3 to TRBJ2-1, with TRBD1 tentatively as D gene (6 bases match). Sequenced sample: naive CD4+ T cells from blood. The cell subset or site label corresponds to: naive T cells, CD45RA high CD27+. In nucleotide form, the sequence is TGTGCCAGCAGTTTGGGGGCCAGGTATTATAATGAGCAGTTCTTC. It specifies CASSLGARYYNEQFF.